The 27 T cell receptor beta chains presented below share a single source sample, sequenced in a study of T cell responses to AZD1222 COVID-19 vaccine. The table came from immunoSEQ multiplex PCR; TCRdb's copy has only in-frame clones and leaves some out. The sample contains fewer than 200,000 clones, around 89% of which appear only once. Sequenced material: peripheral blood, taken on day 0 of AZD1222 vaccination. These receptors originate from an adult in good health.

The gene calls are TRBV28 and TRBJ1-2; possible D gene TRBD1, 6 bases. There are 13 residues in the CDR3. Germline values: CDR1 MDHEN, CDR2 SYDVKM. Between the trimmed V and J ends, which lost 2 bases and 2 bases, there was a span of 6 bases. The CDR3 region has the DNA TGTGCCAGCAGTTTAGGGGGCAACTATGGCTACACCTTC. It translates to CASSLGGNYGYTF.

The table lists this clone with a count of one. The J gene is TRBJ1-6, the V gene TRBV2, with 8 bases that match TRBD1. CDR3 length: 16 amino acids. Germline CDR1 SNHLY, CDR2 FYNNEI. The V and J ends lost 3 bases and 10 bases, in that order; junction bases with no gene match: 11. CDR3 loop: CASSDGAGGGGSPLHF. In DNA form, the CDR3 reads TGTGCCAGCAGTGACGGGGCAGGGGGCGGGGGATCACCCCTCCACTTT.

The table lists this clone with a few counts. The chain combines TRBV28 with TRBJ2-3; D perhaps matches TRBD2 (7 bases). Germline lookup yields CDR1 MDHEN and CDR2 SYDVKM. The germline V and J ends were trimmed by 7 bases and 0 bases, with 11 bases remaining between them. The CDR3 totals 14 residues. CDR3: CASKEGGSTDTQYF. The CDR3 coding sequence is TGTGCCAGCAAGGAGGGGGGGAGCACAGATACGCAGTATTTT.

This chain links TRBV9 with TRBJ1-4; no reliable D call. CDR3 length: 15 residues. The V end was cut by 0 bases, the J end by 0 bases, with 6 bases between. CDR1 SGDLS and CDR2 YYNGEE come from the germline V gene. The chain's CDR3 is CASSVAIATNEKLFF. The DNA for the CDR3 is TGTGCCAGCAGCGTAGCGATAGCAACTAATGAAAAACTGTTTTTT. The variable domain in full, with the rest retrieved from reference TRBV9 and TRBJ1-4, is DSGVTQTPKHLITATGQRVTLRCSPRSGDLSVYWYQQSLDQGLQFLIQYYNGEERAKGNILERFSAQQFPDLHSELNLSSLELGDSALYFCASSVAIATNEKLFFGSGTQLSVL.

The V and J genes are TRBV18 and TRBJ1-5, with unresolved D. The CDR3 spans 12 residues. CDR1 and CDR2 from the germline V gene are KGHSH and LQKENI. Trimming cost V 2 bases and J 4 bases, with 3 bases left between them. CDR3 coding DNA: TGTGCCAGCTCACCATCGAATCAGCCCCAGCATTTT. Translation: CASSPSNQPQHF.

The chain couples TRBV6-2 or TRBV6-3 to TRBJ2-1; D remains unclear. Trimming cost V 2 bases and J 9 bases, with 14 bases left between them. The CDR3 has 14 amino acids. Germline V CDR1 and CDR2: MNHEY, SVGEGT. CDR3 protein: CASSYLVERSEQFF. The CDR3 DNA reads as TGTGCCAGCAGTTACCTGGTTGAGCGTAGTGAGCAGTTCTTC.

The rearrangement joins TRBV5-1 to TRBJ1-1; D remains ambiguous. V was cut by 1 base and J by 8 bases, with 12 bases left in between. Germline V gene data show CDR1 as SGHRS and CDR2 as YFSETQ. CDR3 length: 13 amino acids. The CDR3 loop reads CASSLNRYQEAFF. DNA of the CDR3: TGCGCCAGCAGCTTGAACCGCTACCAAGAAGCTTTCTTT. Looking up the rest from reference TRBV5-1 and TRBJ1-1 gives the full variable domain: KAGVTQTPRYLIKTRGQQVTLSCSPISGHRSVSWYQQTPGQGLQFLFEYFSETQRNKGNFPGRFSGRQFSNSRSEMNVSTLELGDSALYLCASSLNRYQEAFFGQGTRLTVV.

In nucleotides, the CDR3 is TGTGCCAGCAGTCCACCGACGGTGCATCAGCCCCAGCATTTT. It encodes CASSPPTVHQPQHF. The V and J genes are TRBV6-5 and TRBJ1-5; D call uncertain. Per the germline V gene, CDR1 is MNHEY and CDR2 is SVGAGI. This CDR3 comprises 14 residues. V was pared by 5 bases and J by 5 bases, with 13 bases between.

This clone has a single count. The CDR3 DNA is TGTGCCAGCAGTGAAGACCTAGTCGTACTCTATAATTCACCCCTCCACTTT. It translates to CASSEDLVVLYNSPLHF. The rearrangement links TRBV6-1 to TRBJ1-6, with D hard to call. The length of the CDR3 is 17 residues. V was cut by 1 base and J by 3 bases, with 13 bases left in between. Germline values: CDR1 MNHNS, CDR2 SASEGT.

The table lists this clone with a few counts. This chain links TRBV5-1 with TRBJ2-7, with a possible D match to TRBD1 (7 bases). This CDR3 is built from 16 residues. Per germline, CDR1 SGHRS and CDR2 YFSETQ. The V end was cut by 5 bases, the J end by 4 bases, with 22 bases between. CDR3 coding DNA: TGCGCCAGCAGTAAAGAAGGCGGGACAGACTTATACGAGCAGTACTTC. Translating gives CASSKEGGTDLYEQYF.

In its sample, this clone was seen once. The chain employs TRBV27 and TRBJ1-2; D might be TRBD1 (5 bases). From germline, CDR1 is MNHEY and CDR2 SMNVEV (reference sequence). V lost 3 bases to trimming and J lost 7 bases, with 12 bases between them. This CDR3 spans 13 amino acids. CDR3 nucleotide sequence: TGTGCCAGCAGTTTCCGGCAGACAGCTGGCTACACCTTC. Translated: CASSFRQTAGYTF.

CDR3 bases: TGCGCCAGCAGCCCTGGACAGTCCGGGGATACGCAGTATTTT. Amino acid sequence: CASSPGQSGDTQYF. The V gene is TRBV5-1, the J gene TRBJ2-3; maybe TRBD1 (6 bases). The germline gives CDR1 SGHRS, CDR2 YFSETQ. The CDR3 extends over 14 amino acids. Trimming cost V 4 bases and J 6 bases, with 15 bases left between them.

The J gene is TRBJ2-7, the V gene TRBV6-5; a possible D gene is TRBD2 (5 bases). This CDR3 has 14 amino acids. V dropped 6 bases and J dropped 3 bases, with 15 bases sitting between them. Germline V gene sequence: CDR1 MNHEY, CDR2 SVGAGI. The CDR3 loop is CASSALEAYYEQYF. In DNA form, the CDR3 reads TGTGCCAGCAGCGCTCTGGAGGCCTACTACGAGCAGTACTTC.

The chain combines TRBV6-1 with TRBJ2-2; D remains unclear. The CDR3 covers 15 residues. Germline CDR1 MNHNS, CDR2 SASEGT. Trimming removed 5 bases at V and 1 base at J, with 11 bases between. CDR3 amino acids: CASSPSRKNTGELFF. As DNA, the CDR3 is TGTGCCAGCAGTCCGAGTAGGAAGAACACCGGGGAGCTGTTTTTT.

This rearrangement joins TRBV6-2 or TRBV6-3 to TRBJ1-4, with D possibly being TRBD1 (5 bases). The CDR3 spans 13 residues. V lost 4 bases, J lost 5 bases, and 8 bases lay in between. The germline gives CDR1 MNHEY, CDR2 SVGEGT. The CDR3 loop is CASSSTENEKLFF. Here the CDR3 DNA reads TGTGCCAGCAGTTCGACAGAAAATGAAAAACTGTTTTTT.

This rearrangement joins TRBV10-3 to TRBJ1-2, with TRBD1 matching 7 bases. CDR3 length equals 15 residues. V trimming: 3 bases; J trimming: 3 bases; junction bases outside the gene matches: 7. Germline values: CDR1 ENHRY, CDR2 SYGVKD. CDR3 amino acids: CAISDPQGNDYGYTF. DNA of the CDR3: TGTGCCATCAGTGACCCACAGGGGAATGACTATGGCTACACCTTC.

The chain is built from TRBV7-2 and TRBJ1-4; unclear D gene. This CDR3 contains 13 residues. V gave up 1 base and J gave up 5 bases, with 5 bases separating them. From germline, CDR1 is SGHTA and CDR2 FQGNSA. The CDR3 region has the DNA TGTGCCAGCAGCTTAGTTTCCAATGAAAAACTGTTTTTT. This sequence encodes CASSLVSNEKLFF. The whole variable domain, filled in from reference TRBV7-2 and TRBJ1-4, reads GAGVSQSPSNKVTEKGKDVELRCDPISGHTALYWYRQSLGQGLEFLIYFQGNSAPDKSGLPSDRFSAERTGGSVSTLTIQRTQQEDSAVYLCASSLVSNEKLFFGSGTQLSVL.

This chain links TRBV5-8 with TRBJ1-4, with 8 positions matching TRBD1. With 4 bases clipped from V and 7 bases from J, the junction kept 15 bases outside the gene matches. The CDR3 totals 17 residues. Germline loops: CDR1 SGHTS, CDR2 YDEGEE. The CDR3 DNA sequence: TGTGCCAGCAGCCCCCAGGCGGCAGGGGGCCGTACTGAAAAACTGTTTTTT. The encoded protein is CASSPQAAGGRTEKLFF.

The rearrangement links TRBV27 to TRBJ1-6; a possible D gene is TRBD1 (5 bases). Germline lookup yields CDR1 MNHEY and CDR2 SMNVEV (reference sequence). Trimming cost V 2 bases and J 7 bases, with 15 bases left between them. This CDR3 is 16 amino acids long. The CDR3: CASSLMAGTANSPLHF. The CDR3 DNA reads TGTGCCAGCAGTTTAATGGCTGGGACGGCGAATTCACCCCTCCACTTT.

The gene calls are TRBV5-1 and TRBJ1-2; D might be TRBD1 (5 bases). This CDR3 region has 14 residues. Trimming took off 4 bases at V and 0 bases at J, with 10 bases between the two ends. CDR1 is SGHRS, CDR2 YFSETQ, per germline. Here the CDR3 reads CASSPRDANYGYTF. In nucleotides, the CDR3 is TGCGCCAGCAGCCCACGGGACGCTAACTATGGCTACACCTTC.

This clone showed up just once. V and J are TRBV30 and TRBJ1-1, with 8 bases identical to TRBD1. Germline V gene lookup returns CDR1 GTSNPN and CDR2 SVGIG (reference sequence). Losses at the gene ends were 4 bases for V and 7 bases for J; bases not matched to a gene: 2. The CDR3 covers 11 residues. This CDR3 is CAWTGGDEAFF. In DNA form, the CDR3 reads TGTGCCTGGACAGGGGGCGATGAAGCTTTCTTT.

This CDR3 reads CASSINRGQPQHF. CDR3 sequence (DNA): TGTGCCAGCAGCATTAACAGGGGACAGCCCCAGCATTTT. V usage is TRBV21-1 and J usage is TRBJ1-5; TRBD1 reflects the table's D call only, with no check against the DNA. TRBV21-1 is shown as a pseudogene. The CDR3 length is 13 residues.

The chain joins TRBV24-1 to TRBJ2-3; TRBD1 matches 10 bases. CDR3 length equals 15 residues. The germline V gene encodes CDR1 KGHDR and CDR2 SFDVKD. Germline trimming cut 9 bases from V and 3 bases from J; bases unmatched to any gene: 8. CDR3 loop: CATAPMGQGTDTQYF. CDR3 nucleotides: TGTGCCACCGCCCCTATGGGACAGGGGACAGATACGCAGTATTTT.

The chain links TRBV28 to TRBJ1-3, with D tentatively TRBD1 (5 bases). Trimming left V 6 bases short and J 4 bases short, with 16 bases between. Germline loops: CDR1 MDHEN, CDR2 SYDVKM. This CDR3 is 15 amino acids long. The CDR3 DNA is TGTGCCAGCAGGGCACGGGGCGCGGGAGGAAACACCATATATTTT. This encodes CASRARGAGGNTIYF.

This chain joins TRBV11-1 and TRBJ1-2; 7 bases line up with TRBD1. CDR1 and CDR2 (germline): SGHAT, FQDESV (reference sequence). There are 14 residues in the CDR3. Trimming took 3 bases from V and 4 from J; bases not matched to a gene: 5. Written as DNA, the CDR3 is TGTGCCAGCAGCTTCTCGACAGGGTCCTATGGCTACACCTTC. It encodes CASSFSTGSYGYTF.

The chain is built from TRBV19 and TRBJ1-1; 7 nucleotides match TRBD1. With 3 bases clipped from V and 4 bases from J, the junction kept 14 bases outside the gene matches. The CDR3 spans 17 residues. Germline lookup yields CDR1 LNHDA and CDR2 SQIVND (reference sequence). CDR3 protein: CASSIRGTALFATEAFF. The CDR3 DNA sequence: TGTGCCAGTAGTATCCGCGGGACAGCTCTTTTTGCCACTGAAGCTTTCTTT.

This rearrangement joins TRBV6-5 to TRBJ1-4; TRBD1 agrees at 9 bases. CDR1 is MNHEY, CDR2 SVGAGI, per germline. CDR3 length equals 15 residues. With 6 bases clipped from V and 4 bases from J, the junction kept 6 bases outside the gene matches. CDR3: CASRLAGQGNEKLFF. DNA for the CDR3: TGTGCCAGCAGACTCGCGGGACAGGGTAATGAAAAACTGTTTTTT.